Below are 9 T cell receptor beta chains sequenced from a single sample in a study of cytomegalovirus exposure and HLA in healthy donors. PCR primers comprised 60 Vbeta and 13 Jbeta primers. Profiling relied on immunoSEQ multiplex PCR, and the TCRdb table lists in-frame clones only, not all of them. Of about 150,000 clones in the sample, approximately 80% are singletons; the top ten hold 6.3%. The specimen was PBMCs. These receptors all come from a male donor in good health and CMV-seropositive.

The chain carries TRBV13 and TRBJ1-2; D is perhaps TRBD1 (5 bases). Trimming took 0 bases from V and 7 from J, leaving 15 bases between them. The CDR3 has 15 residues. Germline-derived CDR1 and CDR2 are PRHDT and FYEKMQ (reference sequence). As DNA, the CDR3 is TGTGCCAGCAGCTTAGGCCGGGGACTCTTCCGTGGCTACACCTTC. Protein product: CASSLGRGLFRGYTF.

This sequence joins TRBV9 and TRBJ2-2; D remains unclear. CDR1 and CDR2 from the germline V gene are SGDLS and YYNGEE. This CDR3 region has 14 residues. V lost 0 bases and J 4 bases, leaving 7 bases between the germline ends. The CDR3 protein is CASSVGHLTGELFF. DNA for the CDR3: TGTGCCAGCAGCGTAGGACATCTCACCGGGGAGCTGTTTTTT.

The CDR3 sequence is CASSAGTGFYEQYF. CDR3 sequence (DNA): TGTGCCAGCAGCGCCGGGACAGGGTTCTACGAGCAGTACTTC. The rearrangement uses TRBV11-3 and TRBJ2-7, with 9 bases fitting TRBD1. The CDR3 is made up of 14 amino acids. Losses at the gene ends were 5 bases for V and 3 bases for J; bases not matched to a gene: 5. Looked up from germline, CDR1 is SGHNT and CDR2 is YENEEA.

This chain connects TRBV10-2 to TRBJ1-2; unclear D gene. V shed 6 bases and J shed 6 bases, with 20 bases lying between them. CDR1 is WSHSY, CDR2 SAAADI, per germline. CDR3 length: 15 residues. The CDR3, as DNA: TGCGCCAGCAGAGGCAGAACAGAAGGCTATGATGGCTACACCTTC. Protein product: CASRGRTEGYDGYTF.

This clone was seen a single time. The V and J genes are TRBV18 and TRBJ1-6; a possible D gene is TRBD1 (5 bases). V gave up 2 bases and J gave up 2 bases, with 13 bases separating them. Germline CDR1 reads KGHSH; CDR2 reads LQKENI. The CDR3 is 17 residues long. As DNA, the CDR3 is TGTGCCAGCTCACCAAACCAGGGAACTGCCTATAATTCACCCCTCCACTTT. This gives the protein CASSPNQGTAYNSPLHF.

This rearrangement joins TRBV7-6 to TRBJ1-5; 7 bases fit TRBD1. The CDR3 sequence is 14 residues long. Germline V lookup: CDR1 SGHVS, CDR2 FNYEAQ. Trimming removed 1 base from V and 11 bases from J; junction bases left unmatched: 8. The CDR3 reads CASSLGQQGVAQHF. CDR3 nucleotide sequence: TGTGCCAGCAGCTTAGGTCAGCAGGGGGTGGCCCAGCATTTT. Filled out from reference TRBV7-6 and TRBJ1-5, the complete variable domain reads GAGVSQSPRYKVTKRGQDVALRCDPISGHVSLYWYRQALGQGPEFLTYFNYEAQQDKSGLPNDRFSAERPEGSISTLTIQRTEQRDSAMYRCASSLGQQGVAQHFGDGTRLSIL.

This chain connects TRBV11-1 to TRBJ1-1; TRBD1 is a possible D gene (6 bases). The CDR3 consists of 13 residues. The ends were cut back, 5 bases at V and 4 bases at J, with 11 bases in the middle. Germline lookup yields CDR1 SGHAT and CDR2 FQDESV (reference sequence). The CDR3 sequence is CASSAQGSTEAFF. As DNA, the CDR3 is TGTGCCAGCAGCGCTCAGGGGAGCACTGAAGCTTTCTTT. The whole variable domain, remainder taken from reference TRBV11-1 and TRBJ1-1, is EAEVAQSPRYKITEKSQAVAFWCDPISGHATLYWYRQILGQGPELLVQFQDESVVDDSQLPKDRFSAERLKGVDSTLKIQPAELGDSAMYLCASSAQGSTEAFFGQGTRLTVV.

The CDR3 DNA reads as TGTGCCAGTAGTATAGTAAACCTACGGCAGCCCCAGCATTTT. It specifies CASSIVNLRQPQHF. The gene calls are TRBV19 and TRBJ1-5, with D hard to call. This CDR3 comprises 14 residues. Germline lookup yields CDR1 LNHDA and CDR2 SQIVND (reference sequence). V dropped 1 base and J dropped 7 bases, with 11 bases sitting between them.

This clone occurred a few times. This sequence joins TRBV28 and TRBJ2-2; 9 nucleotides line up with TRBD2. The ends lost 6 bases at V and 6 bases at J; junction bases unmatched: 11. CDR3 length: 16 residues. The germline V gene encodes CDR1 MDHEN and CDR2 SYDVKM. The CDR3 DNA is TGTGCCAGCAGCCCTCCGGGACTAGCAATCTCCGGGGAGCTGTTTTTT. This codes for CASSPPGLAISGELFF.